A selection of T cell receptor beta chains follows, all from one sample in a study of blood T cell repertoires in COVID-19. Assay: immunoSEQ multiplex PCR; the TCRdb copy retains only in-frame clones and omits some. Among approximately 200,000 clones listed, more than 65% were seen once. The sequencing input was peripheral blood. The receptors here all came from a woman aged 60-75 years with acute or convalescent COVID-19. The CDR3 runs from the conserved cysteine through the conserved F or W. A D gene is named only where the DNA matches it firmly. Size tells how often a clone was seen (once, few, many) or the class of an expanded clone, and some rows leave it out.

>TRBV6-5|TRBJ1-6|NA|NA
TGTGCCAGCAGTTACACGGGTAGCTCACCCCTCCACTTT
CASSYTGSSPLHF
>TRBV7-6|TRBJ1-1|TRBD1|NA
TGTGCCAGCAGCCTAACAGGGGGCACTGAAGCTTTCTTT
CASSLTGGTEAFF
>TRBV5-6|TRBJ1-2|NA|NA
TGTGCCAGCAGCTCCGTGGAGGGGATTGGCAACTATGGCTACACCTTC
CASSSVEGIGNYGYTF
>TRBV5-1|TRBJ1-2|NA|once
TGCGCCAGCAGCTTAAGCGGTTCGGGCTACACCTTC
CASSLSGSGYTF
>TRBV6-5|TRBJ1-2|NA|NA
TGTGCCAGCAGTTACTCGATCTCAGGAATCTATGGCTACACCTTC
CASSYSISGIYGYTF
>TRBV29-1|TRBJ2-7|TRBD2|NA
TGCAGCGTTGGAGTTCGCGGGGGACCCTACGAGCAGTACTTC
CSVGVRGGPYEQYF
>TRBV7-9|TRBJ1-5|NA|NA
TGTGCCAGCAGCTTGGGGCATCAGCCCCAGCATTTT
CASSLGHQPQHF
>TRBV12-3/TRBV12-4|TRBJ1-2|TRBD1|NA
TGTGCCAGCAGTAAACAGGGGGTCTATGGCTACACCTTC
CASSKQGVYGYTF
>TRBV5-1|TRBJ1-2|NA|NA
TGCGCCAGCAGTTCTTCAGGGAAGGCCCAGAGGGGGTATGGCTACACCTTC
CASSSSGKAQRGYGYTF
>TRBV9|TRBJ1-2|TRBD1|NA
TGTGCCAGCAGCGACCCCGTGGGCGGGACAGGGGGTCTTGGCTACACCTTC
CASSDPVGGTGGLGYTF
>TRBV2|TRBJ2-7|TRBD1|NA
TGTGCCAGCAGGTGGGACAGGGGGACCTACGAGCAGTACTTC
CASRWDRGTYEQYF
>TRBV7-2|TRBJ2-7|NA|NA
TGTGCCAGCAGCTTAGAAGGGGGAAGCTCCTACGAGCAGTACTTC
CASSLEGGSSYEQYF
>TRBV4-1|TRBJ1-4|TRBD1|NA
TGCGCCAGCAGCCAGGGAACCGGACAGGGGGCTAATGAAAAACTGTTTTTT
CASSQGTGQGANEKLFF
>TRBV20-1|TRBJ2-6|TRBD1|NA
TGCAGTGCTAGTGACAGGGGGTCCTCTGGGGCCAACGTCCTGACTTTC
CSASDRGSSGANVLTF
>TRBV7-9|TRBJ1-1|TRBD1|NA
TGTGCCAGCAGCTTAGGGGACAGGAACACTGAAGCTTTCTTT
CASSLGDRNTEAFF
>TRBV3-1/TRBV3-2|TRBJ2-5|TRBD2|NA
TGTGCCAGCAAATTCGGGGGGGCCCAAGAGACCCAGTACTTC
CASKFGGAQETQYF
>TRBV5-1|TRBJ2-1|NA|NA
TGCGCCAGCAGCGACCCGGGGGGCGGCAATGAGCAGTTCTTC
CASSDPGGGNEQFF
>TRBV4-1|TRBJ2-7|NA|NA
TGCGCCAGCCCCCGACAGGACTCCTACGAGCAGTACTTC
CASPRQDSYEQYF
>TRBV5-4|TRBJ2-5|NA|NA
TGTGCCAGCAGCCCCAGGGGCGGGGAGACCCAGTACTTC
CASSPRGGETQYF
>TRBV6-5|TRBJ1-4|NA|NA
TGTGCCAGCAGGCGCCGGTCGCCGCCTAATGAAAAACTGTTTTTT
CASRRRSPPNEKLFF
>TRBV5-1|TRBJ1-1|NA|NA
TGCGCCAGCAGCAAGGGACTTCTTCCTGGGGACACTGAAGCTTTCTTT
CASSKGLLPGDTEAFF
>TRBV5-8|TRBJ2-5|NA|NA
TGTGCCAGCAGCTTGGGGACTCTTTGGGGGACCCAGTACTTC
CASSLGTLWGTQYF
>TRBV7-8|TRBJ2-5|NA|NA
TGTGCCAGCAGCTCCATCACTGGAGGGAAGACCCAGTACTTC
CASSSITGGKTQYF
>TRBV7-8|TRBJ2-1|TRBD2|NA
TGTGCCAGCAGCTCCTTTAGCGGGAGATCTTCCTACAATGAGCAGTTCTTC
CASSSFSGRSSYNEQFF
>TRBV30|TRBJ1-6|TRBD1|NA
TGTGCCTGGAGTGTGACAAATGGACAGGGGAATTCACCCCTCCACTTT
CAWSVTNGQGNSPLHF
>TRBV7-3|TRBJ2-1|NA|NA
TGTGCCAGCAGCCTCCGGGGGACCACCCGCCTGGGGAATGAGCAGTTCTTC
CASSLRGTTRLGNEQFF
>TRBV6-5|TRBJ1-1|TRBD1|few
TGTGCCAGCACCTACTCAGGGGGAGGGACTGAAGCTTTCTTT
CASTYSGGGTEAFF
>TRBV10-3|TRBJ2-1|TRBD2|NA
TGTGCCATCAGGTCAAACGTCGCGGGGGGGCACGGTGAGCAGTTCTTC
CAIRSNVAGGHGEQFF
>TRBV5-4|TRBJ2-7|NA|few
TGTGCCAGCAGCACACAGGGTCGTAACGAGCAGTACTTC
CASSTQGRNEQYF
>TRBV9|TRBJ1-2|NA|NA
TGTGCCAGCGGGACAACCTATGGCTACACCTTC
CASGTTYGYTF
>TRBV7-2|TRBJ2-2|NA|NA
TGTGCCAGCAGCCATAACCGGGACACCGGGGAGCTGTTTTTT
CASSHNRDTGELFF
>TRBV7-9|TRBJ1-2|NA|NA
TGTGCCAGCAGCTCAACAGGGTCTGGATTCTATGGCTACACCTTC
CASSSTGSGFYGYTF
>TRBV18|TRBJ2-5|NA|NA
TGTGCCAGCTCACGCACGACATCTGCAGGGACCCAGTACTTC
CASSRTTSAGTQYF
>TRBV6-5|TRBJ1-2|NA|once
TGTGCCAGCAGGGCCATTAACTATGGCTACACCTTC
CASRAINYGYTF
>TRBV5-1|TRBJ2-4|NA|NA
TGCGCCAGCAGCTCGGGAAATAGAGAGAACATTCAGTACTTC
CASSSGNRENIQYF
>TRBV28|TRBJ1-2|TRBD1|NA
TGTGCCAGCAGTTTCCCAGACAGGGACGTCGACTATGGCTACACCTTC
CASSFPDRDVDYGYTF
>TRBV5-6|TRBJ1-4|NA|NA
TGTGCCAGCAGCTTGGGGGGCTACTATGAAAAACTGTTTTTT
CASSLGGYYEKLFF
>TRBV9|TRBJ2-2|TRBD2|NA
TGTGCCAGCAGCGTAACTAGCGGGGGGGACACCGGGGAGCTGTTTTTT
CASSVTSGGDTGELFF
>TRBV5-4|TRBJ1-3|NA|NA
TGTGCCAGCAGCTTTCAGGGGTACGATAGACACACCATATATTTT
CASSFQGYDRHTIYF
>TRBV5-3|TRBJ1-4|TRBD1|NA
TGTGCCAGAAGCTACGGACAGGTCGCAACTAATGAAAAACTGTTTTTT
CARSYGQVATNEKLFF
>TRBV7-3|TRBJ2-5|NA|NA
TGTGCCAGCAGCTTAAAGGGAGGCTCGATGCGGAGACAAGAGACCCAGTACTTC
CASSLKGGSMRRQETQYF